Below, one T cell receptor beta chain is given with its context. Sequencing was performed with immunoSEQ multiplex PCR; in TCRdb, only in-frame clones are kept and a portion is missing. The sample shows 270,000 or so clones, around nine tenths of them seen only once. The sample comes from a study of blood T cell repertoires in COVID-19. About the research overall: The origin of the acute and convalescent COVID-19 samples was the United States, Italy and Spain. T cells, B-cell-depleted T cells, or PBMCs provided the cDNA or gDNA that served as material.

Germline CDR1 reads GTSNPN; CDR2 reads SVGIG (reference sequence). The CDR3 consists of 12 residues. V dropped 3 bases and J dropped 3; count of bases not matched to a gene: 1. This receptor was obtained from a man between 40 and 49 years old with active or convalescent COVID-19. The rearrangement joins TRBV30 to TRBJ2-7, with TRBD1 identical over 8 bases. Source material: peripheral blood. This CDR3 reads CAWRDRDYEQYF. CDR3 nucleotide sequence: TGTGCCTGGAGGGACAGGGACTACGAGCAGTACTTC.